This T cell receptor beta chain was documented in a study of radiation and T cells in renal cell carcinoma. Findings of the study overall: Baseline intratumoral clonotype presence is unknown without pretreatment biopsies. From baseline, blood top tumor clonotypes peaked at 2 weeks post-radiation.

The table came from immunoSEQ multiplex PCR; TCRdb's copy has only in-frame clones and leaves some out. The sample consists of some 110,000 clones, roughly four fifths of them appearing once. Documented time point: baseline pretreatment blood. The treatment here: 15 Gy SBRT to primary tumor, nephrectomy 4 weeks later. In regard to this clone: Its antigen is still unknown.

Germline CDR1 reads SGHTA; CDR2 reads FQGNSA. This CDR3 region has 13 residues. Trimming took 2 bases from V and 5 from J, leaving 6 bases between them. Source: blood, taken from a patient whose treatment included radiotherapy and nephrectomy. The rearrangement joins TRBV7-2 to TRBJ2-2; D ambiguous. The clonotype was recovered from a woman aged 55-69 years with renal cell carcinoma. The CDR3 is CASSLLRTGELFF. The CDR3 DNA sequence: TGTGCCAGCAGCTTATTGAGAACCGGGGAGCTGTTTTTT.